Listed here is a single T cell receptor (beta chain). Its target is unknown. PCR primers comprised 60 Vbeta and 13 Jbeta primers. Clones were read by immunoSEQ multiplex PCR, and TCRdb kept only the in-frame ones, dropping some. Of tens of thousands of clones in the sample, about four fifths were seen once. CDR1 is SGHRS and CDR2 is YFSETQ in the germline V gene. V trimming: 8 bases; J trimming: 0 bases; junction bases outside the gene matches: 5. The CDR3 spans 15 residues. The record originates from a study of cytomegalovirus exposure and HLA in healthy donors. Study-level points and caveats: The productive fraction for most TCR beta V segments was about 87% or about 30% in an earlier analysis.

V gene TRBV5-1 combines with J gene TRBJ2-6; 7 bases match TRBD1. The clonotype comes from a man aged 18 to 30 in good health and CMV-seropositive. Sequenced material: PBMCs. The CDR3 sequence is CASGQAGSGANVLTF. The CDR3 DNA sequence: TGCGCCAGTGGACAGGCCGGCTCTGGGGCCAACGTCCTGACTTTC.